A selection of T cell receptor beta chains follows, all from one sample in a study of identifying expanded T cells in peripheral blood. Using immunoSEQ multiplex PCR, the repertoire was profiled, and TCRdb retains in-frame clones only, with some absent. The sample gives approximately 92,000 clones, about 85% of which show up once; 3.5% to 5% is in the top ten. What was sequenced was blood. The source of these receptors is a person aged 18-69 years in good health. The CDR3 runs from the conserved cysteine through the conserved F or W. A D gene is named only where the DNA matches it firmly. Expanded clones are given a class, and other clones once, few, many or no size at all.

once	NA	TRBV5-1	TRBJ2-1	CASSLELWDEQFF	TGCGCCAGCAGCTTGGAACTGTGGGATGAGCAGTTCTTC
NA	NA	TRBV28	TRBJ1-2	CASSFPLGNYGYTF	TGTGCCAGCAGTTTTCCCCTTGGGAACTATGGCTACACCTTC
NA	TRBD1	TRBV4-1	TRBJ2-1	CASSQDGGTGRTYNEQFF	TGCGCCAGCAGCCAAGATGGGGGGACAGGGAGAACATACAATGAGCAGTTCTTC
NA	NA	TRBV7-9	TRBJ2-1	CASSFLQGEQFF	TGTGCCAGCAGCTTCCTCCAGGGTGAGCAGTTCTTC
NA	NA	TRBV14	TRBJ1-1	CASSPLMTEAFF	TGTGCCAGCAGCCCCCTGATGACTGAAGCTTTCTTT
NA	NA	TRBV5-6	TRBJ1-1	CASSWERELNTEAFF	TGTGCCAGCAGCTGGGAACGAGAACTGAACACTGAAGCTTTCTTT
NA	NA	TRBV11-2	TRBJ1-6	CASSLARSQVHSPLHF	TGTGCCAGCAGCTTAGCGCGGTCACAGGTCCATTCACCCCTCCACTTT
NA	NA	TRBV6-5	TRBJ1-1	CASTGGHSEAFF	TGTGCCAGCACCGGGGGGCACTCTGAAGCTTTCTTT
NA	TRBD1	TRBV5-1	TRBJ1-3	CASSRTGVSGNTIYF	TGCGCCAGCAGCCGGACAGGGGTTTCTGGAAACACCATATATTTT
NA	NA	TRBV7-6	TRBJ1-5	CASSFQPGMGQPQHF	TGTGCCAGCAGCTTTCAACCAGGGATGGGCCAGCCCCAGCATTTT
once	NA	TRBV6-1	TRBJ2-5	CASSEQQLGTQYF	TGTGCCAGCAGTGAACAGCAGTTGGGGACCCAGTACTTC
NA	TRBD1	TRBV13	TRBJ2-7	CASSPRQGPTYEQYF	TGTGCCAGCAGCCCCCGACAGGGACCCACCTACGAGCAGTACTTC
once	NA	TRBV6-1	TRBJ1-1	CAGGGGARDTEAFF	TGTGCCGGAGGAGGTGGGGCAAGAGACACTGAAGCTTTCTTT
NA	TRBD1	TRBV11-3	TRBJ2-1	CASSLGDRGSSYNEQFF	TGTGCCAGCAGCTTAGGGGACAGGGGATCATCCTACAATGAGCAGTTCTTC
NA	NA	TRBV18	TRBJ2-7	CASSPREQDEQYF	TGTGCCAGCTCCCCGCGTGAGCAGGACGAGCAGTACTTC
NA	NA	TRBV19	TRBJ2-7	CASSVTGRQGGEQYF	TGTGCCAGTAGTGTAACGGGACGCCAGGGGGGCGAGCAGTACTTC
NA	NA	TRBV28	TRBJ2-3	CASKGQVAGATQYF	TGTGCCAGCAAAGGGCAGGTGGCGGGGGCGACGCAGTATTTT
NA	NA	TRBV7-9	TRBJ2-6	CASRSGPEGAGANVLTF	TGTGCCAGCAGAAGTGGACCGGAGGGTGCTGGGGCCAACGTCCTGACTTTC
NA	NA	TRBV28	TRBJ1-1	CASSPPSMGTEAFF	TGTGCCAGCAGTCCCCCTTCGATGGGGACTGAAGCTTTCTTT
few	TRBD1	TRBV7-8	TRBJ1-5	CATLQDRGRNNQPQHF	TGTGCCACCCTACAAGACAGGGGACGGAACAATCAGCCCCAGCATTTT
NA	TRBD1	TRBV29-1	TRBJ1-2	CSVTGTGSGYTF	TGCAGCGTAACCGGGACAGGCTCTGGCTACACCTTC
NA	NA	TRBV5-6	TRBJ2-2	CASSPGGGQGGELFF	TGTGCCAGCAGCCCCGGAGGTGGTCAAGGCGGGGAGCTGTTTTTT